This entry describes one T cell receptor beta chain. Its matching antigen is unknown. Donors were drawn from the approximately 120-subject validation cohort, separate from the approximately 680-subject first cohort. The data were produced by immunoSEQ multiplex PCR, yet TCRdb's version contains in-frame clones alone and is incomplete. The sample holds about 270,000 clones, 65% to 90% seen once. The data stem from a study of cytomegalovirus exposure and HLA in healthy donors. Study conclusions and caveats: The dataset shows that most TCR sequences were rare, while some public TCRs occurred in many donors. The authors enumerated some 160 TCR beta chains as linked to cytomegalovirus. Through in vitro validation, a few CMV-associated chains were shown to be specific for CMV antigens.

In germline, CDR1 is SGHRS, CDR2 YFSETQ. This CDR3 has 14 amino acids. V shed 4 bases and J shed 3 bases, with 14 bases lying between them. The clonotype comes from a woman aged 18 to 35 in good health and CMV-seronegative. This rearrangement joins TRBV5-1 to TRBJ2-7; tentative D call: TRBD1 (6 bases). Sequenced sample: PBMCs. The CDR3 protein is CASSLGQTLYEQYF. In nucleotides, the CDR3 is TGCGCCAGCAGCCTAGGACAGACCCTCTACGAGCAGTACTTC.